A single sample gave rise to the 7 T cell receptor beta chains below, sequenced in a study of blood T cells in healthy people across ages. PCR was performed a second time for 7 to 11 cycles using a sample-barcoded 5' primer and a J-beta primer mix. MiXCR, applied by TCRdb to the 5' RACE reads, yields one record per CDR3 protein. Of 870,000 or so distinct CDR3 sequences in the sample, roughly 26% were seen once. The sample was blood. These TCRs come from a woman aged 80 or older in good health.

A note on this clonotype: A single base separates this from a much larger clone, so it may be a read error. V is TRBV2 and J is TRBJ1-2; the D is unclear. CDR3 length: 12 amino acids. Germline CDR1 and CDR2: SNHLY and FYNNEI. This chain's CDR3 is CASSDFNYGYAF. The CDR3 nucleotides are TGTGCCAGCAGTGACTTTAACTATGGCTACGCCTTC.

This clonotype has more than one count but fewer than ten. The genes are TRBV3-1 and TRBJ1-4, with D perhaps TRBD1 (6 bases). The CDR3 sequence is 15 residues long. The germline V and J ends were trimmed by 4 bases and 2 bases, with 11 bases remaining between them. CDR1 is LGHDT and CDR2 is YNNKEL in the germline V gene (reference sequence). The CDR3 region is CASSPGQTTNEKLFF. The CDR3 DNA sequence: TGTGCCAGCAGCCCCGGACAGACCACTAATGAAAAACTGTTTTTT.

In its sample, this clonotype was seen many times. This chain uses TRBV7-8 with TRBJ2-5, with D perhaps TRBD1 or TRBD2 (6 bases each). V was pared by 0 bases and J by 5 bases, with 16 bases between. The CDR3 spans 16 residues. Germline CDR1 is SGHVS and CDR2 is FQNEAQ. CDR3 loop: CASSLAGPGGGETQYF. For the CDR3, the DNA is TGTGCCAGCAGCTTAGCCGGGCCAGGAGGGGGGGAGACCCAGTACTTC.

This chain uses TRBV12-3 or TRBV12-4 with TRBJ2-5; TRBD1 agrees at 9 bases. This CDR3 contains 14 residues. V trimming: 7 bases; J trimming: 5 bases; junction bases outside the gene matches: 8. CDR3 region: CASTRQGVEETQYF. DNA for the CDR3: TGTGCCAGCACCCGACAGGGGGTCGAGGAGACCCAGTACTTC.

This clonotype has at least ten counts. The gene calls are TRBV6-6 and TRBJ2-3, with D tentatively TRBD1 or TRBD2 (5 bases each). With 8 bases removed from V and 1 base from J, the gap between germline ends came to 13 bases. The CDR3 covers 14 residues. The germline V gene has CDR1 MNHNY and CDR2 SVGAGI (reference sequence). The CDR3 loop reads CASGRMGGTDTQYF. CDR3 nucleotides: TGTGCCAGCGGACGTATGGGGGGCACAGATACGCAGTATTTT.

V and J are TRBV28 and TRBJ2-2; D not certain. This CDR3 is built from 13 residues. The germline V gene encodes CDR1 MDHEN and CDR2 SYDVKM. V was pared by 8 bases and J by 3 bases, with 10 bases between. CDR3 protein: CASLQSDTGELFF. The DNA of the CDR3 is TGTGCCAGCTTGCAGAGTGACACCGGGGAGCTGTTTTTT. The full variable domain, with the rest looked up from reference TRBV28 and TRBJ2-2, is DVKVTQSSRYLVKRTGEKVFLECVQDMDHENMFWYRQDPGLGLRLIYFSYDVKMKEKGDIPEGYSVSREKKERFSLILESASTNQTSMYLCASLQSDTGELFFGEGSRLTVL.

This clonotype has only a few counts. The rearrangement uses TRBV12-3 or TRBV12-4 and TRBJ1-3, with TRBD1 as a possible D gene (6 bases). CDR3 size: 14 residues. The V and J ends lost 5 bases and 0 bases respectively, with 8 bases between them. CDR3 amino acids: CASSKQGSGNTIYF. CDR3 sequence (DNA): TGTGCCAGCAGTAAACAGGGCTCTGGAAACACCATATATTTT.